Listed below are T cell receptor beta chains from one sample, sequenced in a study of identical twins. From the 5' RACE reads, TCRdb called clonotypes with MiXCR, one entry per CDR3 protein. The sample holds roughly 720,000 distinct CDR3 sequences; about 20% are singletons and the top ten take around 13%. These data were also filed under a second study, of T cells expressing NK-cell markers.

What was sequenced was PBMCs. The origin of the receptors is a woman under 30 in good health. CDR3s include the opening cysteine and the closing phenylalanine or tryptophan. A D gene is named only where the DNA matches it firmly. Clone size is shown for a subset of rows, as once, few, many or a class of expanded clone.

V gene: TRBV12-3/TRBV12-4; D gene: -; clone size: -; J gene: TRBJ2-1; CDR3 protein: CASSTDPVRWFF; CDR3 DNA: TGTGCCAGCAGTACCGACCCCGTTAGGTGGTTCTTC
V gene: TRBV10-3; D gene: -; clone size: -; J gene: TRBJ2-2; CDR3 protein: CAIGFTGELFF; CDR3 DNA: TGTGCCATCGGATTCACCGGGGAGCTGTTTTTT
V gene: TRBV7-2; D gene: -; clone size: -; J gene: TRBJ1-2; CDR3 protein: CASSPSFRVGYTF; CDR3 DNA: TGTGCCAGCAGCCCCTCTTTTCGCGTTGGCTACACCTTC
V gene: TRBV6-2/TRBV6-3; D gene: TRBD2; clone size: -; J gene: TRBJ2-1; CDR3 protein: CASKTPGPWGLAGVSTDEQFF; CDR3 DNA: TGTGCCAGCAAGACCCCAGGGCCTTGGGGACTAGCGGGAGTCTCCACTGATGAGCAGTTCTTC
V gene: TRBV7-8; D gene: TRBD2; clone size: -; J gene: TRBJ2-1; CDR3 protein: CASRVVGGGDVKGEQFF; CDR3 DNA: TGTGCCAGCAGGGTGGTCGGGGGGGGCGATGTAAAGGGTGAGCAGTTCTTC
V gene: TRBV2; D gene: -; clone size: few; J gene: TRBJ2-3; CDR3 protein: CASSDGHTDTQYF; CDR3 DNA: TGTGCCAGCAGTGACGGGCACACAGATACGCAGTATTTT
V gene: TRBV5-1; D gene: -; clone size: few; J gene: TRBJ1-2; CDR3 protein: CASSFAPGTYGYTF; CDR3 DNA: TGCGCCAGCAGCTTCGCCCCGGGAACCTATGGCTACACCTTC
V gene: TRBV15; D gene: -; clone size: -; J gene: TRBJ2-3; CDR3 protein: CATSRVGLETDTQYF; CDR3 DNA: TGTGCCACCAGCAGAGTAGGCTTAGAAACAGATACGCAGTATTTT
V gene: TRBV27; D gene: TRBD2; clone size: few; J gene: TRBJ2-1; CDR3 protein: CASSSRSSGRRNEQFF; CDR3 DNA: TGTGCCAGCAGTTCGCGGTCTAGCGGGAGGAGGAATGAGCAGTTCTTC
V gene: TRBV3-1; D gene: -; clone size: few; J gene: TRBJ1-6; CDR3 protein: CASSRGPVSPLHF; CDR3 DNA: TGTGCCAGCAGCCGTGGACCAGTTTCACCCCTCCACTTT
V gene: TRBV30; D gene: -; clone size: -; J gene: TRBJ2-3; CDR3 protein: CAWSLGPTQYF; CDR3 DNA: TGTGCCTGGAGCCTCGGACCTACGCAGTATTTT
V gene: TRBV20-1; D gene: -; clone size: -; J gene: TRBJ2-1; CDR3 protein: CSVFLRGTHNEQFF; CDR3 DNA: TGCAGTGTTTTTTTGCGGGGCACCCACAATGAGCAGTTCTTC
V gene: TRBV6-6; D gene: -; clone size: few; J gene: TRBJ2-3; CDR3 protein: CASSRGSDTQYF; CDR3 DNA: TGTGCCAGCAGTAGGGGGTCAGATACGCAGTATTTT
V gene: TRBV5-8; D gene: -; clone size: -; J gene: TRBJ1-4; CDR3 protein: CASSLTGNFHEKLFF; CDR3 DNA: TGTGCCAGCAGCTTGACAGGAAATTTCCATGAAAAACTGTTTTTT
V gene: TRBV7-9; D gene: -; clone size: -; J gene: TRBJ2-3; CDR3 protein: CASSISEEEDTQYF; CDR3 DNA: TGTGCCAGCAGCATTAGCGAGGAGGAGGATACGCAGTATTTT
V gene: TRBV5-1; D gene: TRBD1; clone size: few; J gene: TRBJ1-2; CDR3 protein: CASSWTGTGAERGYGYTF; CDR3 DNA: TGCGCCAGCAGCTGGACCGGGACAGGGGCGGAGAGGGGCTATGGCTACACCTTC
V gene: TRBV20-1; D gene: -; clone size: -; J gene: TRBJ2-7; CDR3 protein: CSARRGDAAYEQYF; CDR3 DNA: TGCAGTGCTAGGCGGGGTGATGCAGCCTACGAGCAGTACTTC
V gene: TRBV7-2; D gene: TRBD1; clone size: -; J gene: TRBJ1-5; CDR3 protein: CASSLTGTGSNSNQPQHF; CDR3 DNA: TGTGCCAGCAGCCTAACGGGGACAGGGTCTAATAGCAATCAGCCCCAGCATTTT
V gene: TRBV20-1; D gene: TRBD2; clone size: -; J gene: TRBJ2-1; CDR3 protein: CSADVAGSYNEQFF; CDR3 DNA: TGCAGTGCCGACGTAGCGGGGTCCTACAATGAGCAGTTCTTC
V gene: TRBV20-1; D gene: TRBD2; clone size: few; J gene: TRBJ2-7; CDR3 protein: CSARPDFLAVSYEQYF; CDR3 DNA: TGCAGTGCTAGGCCGGATTTTCTAGCGGTTTCCTACGAGCAGTACTTC
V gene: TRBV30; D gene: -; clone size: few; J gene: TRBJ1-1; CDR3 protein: CAWSPMSTEAFF; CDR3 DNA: TGTGCCTGGAGCCCGATGTCCACTGAAGCTTTCTTT
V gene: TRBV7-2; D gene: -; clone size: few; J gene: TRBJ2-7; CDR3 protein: CASSLTPPTEIYEQYF; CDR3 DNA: TGTGCCAGCAGCTTAACGCCGCCAACCGAGATATACGAGCAGTACTTC
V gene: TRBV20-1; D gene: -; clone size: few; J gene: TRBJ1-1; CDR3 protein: CSAFRGAVDTEAFF; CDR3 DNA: TGCAGTGCCTTCCGCGGTGCAGTGGACACTGAAGCTTTCTTT
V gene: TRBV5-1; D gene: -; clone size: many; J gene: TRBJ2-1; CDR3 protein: CASSRGGPGEQFF; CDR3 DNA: TGCGCCAGCTCTCGAGGGGGGCCAGGCGAGCAGTTCTTC
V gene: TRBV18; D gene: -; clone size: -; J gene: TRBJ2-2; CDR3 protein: CASSPPQGTGHAGELFF; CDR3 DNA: TGTGCCAGCTCACCTCCCCAGGGGACGGGGCACGCCGGGGAGCTGTTTTTT
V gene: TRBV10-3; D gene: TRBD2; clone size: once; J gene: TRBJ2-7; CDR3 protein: CAVTGTSGGVHVYEQYF; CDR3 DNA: TGTGCCGTCACCGGGACTAGCGGGGGCGTCCACGTCTACGAGCAGTACTTC
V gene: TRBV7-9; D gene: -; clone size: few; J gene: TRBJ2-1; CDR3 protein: CASSHTGGHDNEQFF; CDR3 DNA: TGTGCCAGCAGCCATACGGGGGGCCATGACAATGAGCAGTTCTTC
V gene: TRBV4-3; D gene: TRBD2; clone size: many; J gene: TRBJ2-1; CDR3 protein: CASSQDYGLAGGPRNEQFF; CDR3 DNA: TGCGCCAGCAGCCAAGATTATGGGCTAGCGGGAGGGCCAAGAAATGAGCAGTTCTTC
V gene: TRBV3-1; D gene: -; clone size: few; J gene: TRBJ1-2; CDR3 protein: CASSYRDRLYGYTF; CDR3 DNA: TGTGCCAGCAGCTACCGGGACCGACTCTATGGCTACACCTTC
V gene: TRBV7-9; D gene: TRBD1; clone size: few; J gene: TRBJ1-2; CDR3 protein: CASSISTGLHGYTF; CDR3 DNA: TGTGCCAGCAGCATCTCGACAGGGTTACATGGCTACACCTTC
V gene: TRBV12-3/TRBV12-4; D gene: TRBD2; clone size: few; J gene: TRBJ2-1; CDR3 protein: CASSLGGRLAGRDEQFF; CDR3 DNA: TGTGCCAGCAGTTTAGGGGGTCGGCTAGCGGGGAGGGATGAGCAGTTCTTC
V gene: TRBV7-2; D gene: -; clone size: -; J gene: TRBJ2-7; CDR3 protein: CASSFSGTNEQYF; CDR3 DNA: TGTGCCAGCAGCTTTAGTGGGACCAACGAGCAGTACTTC
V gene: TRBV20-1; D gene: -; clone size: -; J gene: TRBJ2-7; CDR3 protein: CSARRVEYEQYF; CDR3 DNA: TGCAGTGCTAGACGCGTAGAGTACGAGCAGTACTTC
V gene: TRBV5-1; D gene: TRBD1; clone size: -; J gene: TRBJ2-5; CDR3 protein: CASSYDRAETQYF; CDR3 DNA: TGCGCCAGCAGCTATGACAGGGCAGAGACCCAGTACTTC
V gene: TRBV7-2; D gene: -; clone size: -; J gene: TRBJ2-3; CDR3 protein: CASSYQGADTQYF; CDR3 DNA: TGTGCCAGCAGCTACCAGGGCGCAGATACGCAGTATTTT
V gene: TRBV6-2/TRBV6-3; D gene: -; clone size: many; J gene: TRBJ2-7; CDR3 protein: CASSFQGKSYEQYF; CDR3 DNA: TGTGCCAGCAGTTTCCAGGGAAAGTCCTACGAGCAGTACTTC
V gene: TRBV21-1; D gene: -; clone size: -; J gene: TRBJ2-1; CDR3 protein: CASNVITSGNKPYNEQFF; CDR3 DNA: TGTGCCAGCAATGTCATAACTAGCGGGAATAAGCCCTACAATGAGCAGTTCTTC
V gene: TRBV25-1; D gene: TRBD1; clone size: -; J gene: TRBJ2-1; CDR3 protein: CATSRDREVEEQFF; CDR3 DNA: TGTGCCACCAGCCGGGACAGGGAAGTAGAGGAGCAGTTCTTC
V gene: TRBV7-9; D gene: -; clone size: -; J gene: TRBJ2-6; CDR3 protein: CASSQLISGANVLTF; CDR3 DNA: TGTGCCAGCAGCCAACTGATCTCTGGGGCCAACGTCCTGACTTTC
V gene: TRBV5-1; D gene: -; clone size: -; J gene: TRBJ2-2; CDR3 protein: CASSSLPGEAYTGELFF; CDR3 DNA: TGCGCCAGCAGCTCTCTCCCAGGGGAGGCCTACACCGGGGAGCTGTTTTTT
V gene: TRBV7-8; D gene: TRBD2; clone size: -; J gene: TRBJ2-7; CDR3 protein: CASSLAPGSSGAYEQYF; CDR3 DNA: TGTGCCAGCAGTCTAGCCCCGGGGTCTAGCGGGGCCTACGAGCAGTACTTC
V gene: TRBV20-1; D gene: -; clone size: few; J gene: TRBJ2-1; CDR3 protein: CSASEQSSYNEQFF; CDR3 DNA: TGCAGTGCTAGTGAGCAGAGCTCCTACAATGAGCAGTTCTTC
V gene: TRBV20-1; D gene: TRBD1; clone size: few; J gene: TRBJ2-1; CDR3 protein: CSALPGTGRGDEQFF; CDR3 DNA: TGCAGTGCATTACCCGGGACAGGGCGAGGCGATGAGCAGTTCTTC
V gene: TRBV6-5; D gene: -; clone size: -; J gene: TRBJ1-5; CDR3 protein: CASSTSRQPQHF; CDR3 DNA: TGTGCCAGCAGTACGAGCCGTCAGCCCCAGCATTTT
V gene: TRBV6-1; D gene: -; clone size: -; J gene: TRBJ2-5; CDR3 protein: CASTMGGPQETQYF; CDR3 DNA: TGTGCCAGCACGATGGGGGGACCGCAAGAGACCCAGTACTTC
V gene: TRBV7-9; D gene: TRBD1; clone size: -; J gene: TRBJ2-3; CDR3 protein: CASSTWTGADTQYF; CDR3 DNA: TGTGCCAGCAGCACCTGGACAGGGGCAGATACGCAGTATTTT
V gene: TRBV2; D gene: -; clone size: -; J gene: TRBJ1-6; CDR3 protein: CASSERDASSYNSPLHF; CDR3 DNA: TGTGCCAGCAGTGAAAGGGACGCCAGCTCCTATAATTCACCCCTCCACTTT
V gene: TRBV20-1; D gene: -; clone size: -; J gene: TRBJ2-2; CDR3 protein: CSARGAHTGELFF; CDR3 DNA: TGCAGTGCTAGAGGAGCCCACACCGGGGAGCTGTTTTTT
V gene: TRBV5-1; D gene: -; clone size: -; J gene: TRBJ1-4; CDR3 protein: CASSPRSEYRATNEKLFF; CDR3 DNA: TGCGCCAGCAGCCCGCGCAGCGAATACAGAGCAACTAATGAAAAACTGTTTTTT
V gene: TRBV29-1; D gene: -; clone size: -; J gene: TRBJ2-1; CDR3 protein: CSVEEDSYNEQFF; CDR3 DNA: TGCAGCGTTGAAGAGGACAGCTACAATGAGCAGTTCTTC
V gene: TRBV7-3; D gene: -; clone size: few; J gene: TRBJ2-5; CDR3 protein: CASSLGHISETQYF; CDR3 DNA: TGTGCCAGCAGCTTAGGTCACATCTCAGAGACCCAGTACTTC
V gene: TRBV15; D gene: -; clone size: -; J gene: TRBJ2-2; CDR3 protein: CATSSTSTGELFF; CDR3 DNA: TGTGCCACCAGCAGCACAAGCACCGGGGAGCTGTTTTTT
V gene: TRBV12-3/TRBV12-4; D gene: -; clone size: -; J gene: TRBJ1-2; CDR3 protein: CASSPGSAGYTF; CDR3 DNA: TGTGCCAGCAGTCCCGGTAGTGCGGGCTACACCTTC
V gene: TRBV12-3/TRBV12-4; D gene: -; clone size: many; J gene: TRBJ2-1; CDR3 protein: CASSRGFYNEQFF; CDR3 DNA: TGTGCCAGCAGTCGGGGGTTCTACAATGAGCAGTTCTTC
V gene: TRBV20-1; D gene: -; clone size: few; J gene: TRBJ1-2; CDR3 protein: CSAVRDLTGYGYTF; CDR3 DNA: TGCAGTGCTGTCCGGGACCTAACTGGGTATGGCTACACCTTC
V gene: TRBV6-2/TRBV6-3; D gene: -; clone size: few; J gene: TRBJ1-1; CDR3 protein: CASSPIGDNTEAFF; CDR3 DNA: TGTGCCAGCAGCCCGATCGGGGACAACACTGAAGCTTTCTTT
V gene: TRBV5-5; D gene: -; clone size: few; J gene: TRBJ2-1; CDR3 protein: CASSPGGGGYNEQFF; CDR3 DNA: TGTGCCAGCAGCCCGGGGGGCGGAGGCTACAATGAGCAGTTCTTC
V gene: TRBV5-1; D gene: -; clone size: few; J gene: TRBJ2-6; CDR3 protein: CASSRGTDSYSGANVLTF; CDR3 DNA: TGCGCCAGCAGCCGCGGGACGGATAGTTACTCTGGGGCCAACGTCCTGACTTTC
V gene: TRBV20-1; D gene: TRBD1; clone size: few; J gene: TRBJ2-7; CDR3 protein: CSASDRASREQYF; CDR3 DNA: TGCAGTGCATCGGACAGGGCATCACGAGAGCAGTACTTC
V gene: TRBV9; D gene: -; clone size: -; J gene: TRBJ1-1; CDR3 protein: CASRPPAGGNTEAFF; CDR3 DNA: TGTGCCAGCAGGCCGCCGGCCGGAGGAAACACTGAAGCTTTCTTT